Each of the 22 T cell receptor beta chains below was sequenced from the same sample in a study of T and B cells in COVID-19 patients. Blood genomic DNA input for TRB amplification was about 220-500 ng. BIOMED2 TRB-A/B primer pools were used in multiplex TRB PCR. TCRdb re-called the multiplex PCR reads with MiXCR, one entry per CDR3 protein. The sample shows fewer than 9,500 distinct CDR3 sequences, approximately 33% of them seen only once. Input material: blood. The receptors come from a human donor who had recovered from COVID-19.

The chain is built from TRBV5-6 and TRBJ1-1; TRBD1 aligns across 10 bases. The CDR3 runs to 16 residues. In germline, CDR1 is SGHDT, CDR2 YYEEEE. Germline trimming cut 0 bases from V and 4 bases from J; bases unmatched to any gene: 6. The CDR3 here is CASSLAVGTGATEAFF. The CDR3 DNA reads TGTGCCAGCAGCTTGGCCGTAGGGACAGGGGCCACTGAAGCTTTCTTT.

This clonotype is medium-sized in the sample. The chain employs TRBV30 and TRBJ1-2; 8 bases line up with TRBD1. CDR1 is GTSNPN and CDR2 is SVGIG in the germline V gene (reference sequence). Trimming cost V 0 bases and J 6 bases; bases outside gene matches: 6. CDR3 length: 14 amino acids. This CDR3 reads CAWSVGQGANGYTF. The CDR3 region has the DNA TGTGCCTGGAGTGTAGGGCAGGGGGCCAATGGCTACACCTTC. The variable domain in full, with the rest retrieved from reference TRBV30 and TRBJ1-2, is SQTIHQWPATLVQPVGSPLSLECTVEGTSNPNLYWYRQAAGRGLQLLFYSVGIGQISSEVPQNLSASRPQDRQFILSSKKLLLSDSGFYLCAWSVGQGANGYTFGSGTRLTVV.

The gene calls are TRBV29-1 and TRBJ2-7; D might be TRBD1 (7 bases). CDR1 and CDR2 (germline): SQVTM, ANQGSEA. The ends were cut back, 4 bases at V and 1 base at J, with 14 bases in the middle. The CDR3 has 14 amino acids. The CDR3 sequence: CSVGGGTASYEQYF. The CDR3 DNA sequence: TGCAGCGTTGGAGGGGGGACAGCATCCTACGAGCAGTACTTC.

The chain couples TRBV7-9 to TRBJ2-5; D possibly matches TRBD1 or TRBD2 (5 bases each). Germline V gene data show CDR1 as SEHNR and CDR2 as FQNEAQ (reference sequence). The CDR3 spans 13 residues. V lost 5 bases and J lost 5, with 12 bases in between. The chain's CDR3 is CASSDRGQETQYF. CDR3 sequence (DNA): TGTGCCAGCAGCGACCGGGGCCAGGAGACCCAGTACTTC.

V is TRBV5-4 and J is TRBJ1-2; 10 positions agree with TRBD1. The CDR3 consists of 14 residues. The trim removed 0 bases at V and 8 bases at J, leaving 4 bases unmatched. The germline V gene has CDR1 SGHNT and CDR2 YYREEE (reference sequence). The CDR3, as DNA: TGTGCCAGCAGCTTGGGACAGGGGGCTTTCGGCTACACCTTC. Residues: CASSLGQGAFGYTF. The full variable domain, in which reference TRBV5-4 and TRBJ1-2 provide the parts outside the CDR3, is ETGVTQSPTHLIKTRGQQVTLRCSSQSGHNTVSWYQQALGQGPQFIFQYYREEENGRGNFPPRFSGLQFPNYSSELNVNALELDDSALYLCASSLGQGAFGYTFGSGTRLTVV.

Only a few counts were recorded for this clonotype. The chain employs TRBV5-4 and TRBJ1-1; TRBD1 is a possible D gene (6 bases). CDR1 SGHNT and CDR2 YYREEE come from the germline V gene (reference sequence). The CDR3 sequence is 14 residues long. V was shortened by 4 bases and J by 6 bases, with 16 bases between the two germline ends. CDR3 amino acids: CASSPGWGASEAFF. CDR3 sequence (DNA): TGTGCCAGCAGCCCCGGATGGGGGGCTTCTGAAGCTTTCTTT.

The chain has TRBV28 and TRBJ1-1, with D perhaps matching TRBD1 (5 bases). In germline, CDR1 is MDHEN, CDR2 SYDVKM. V lost 6 bases and J 0 bases, leaving 14 bases between the germline ends. The CDR3 is made up of 15 amino acids. CDR3 DNA sequence: TGTGCCAGCAGCCTAGATGGGGGTATGAACACTGAAGCTTTCTTT. Translating gives CASSLDGGMNTEAFF.

The chain has TRBV6-5 and TRBJ2-3; D may be TRBD2 (6 bases). The CDR3 totals 15 residues. Trimming removed 4 bases from V and 1 base from J, with 12 bases in between. The germline gives CDR1 MNHEY, CDR2 SVGAGI. The CDR3 coding sequence is TGTGCCAGCAGTTGGGTAGGGGAGGGCACAGATACGCAGTATTTT. It specifies CASSWVGEGTDTQYF.

There are a few counts of this clonotype. V and J are TRBV19 and TRBJ1-3; D remains unclear. The CDR3 covers 14 residues. Trimming cost V 9 bases and J 0 bases, with 12 bases left between them. Germline-derived CDR1 and CDR2 are LNHDA and SQIVND (reference sequence). In DNA, the CDR3 is TGTGCCAGCTGTACGGTGAGCTCTGGAAACACCATATATTTT. This sequence encodes CASCTVSSGNTIYF. The full variable domain, with the rest looked up from reference TRBV19 and TRBJ1-3, is DGGITQSPKYLFRKEGQNVTLSCEQNLNHDAMYWYRQDPGQGLRLIYYSQIVNDFQKGDIAEGYSVSREKKESFPLTVTSAQKNPTAFYLCASCTVSSGNTIYFGEGSWLTVV.

The chain is built from TRBV6-5 and TRBJ1-1; D is ambiguous. CDR3 length: 15 amino acids. In germline, CDR1 is MNHEY, CDR2 SVGAGI. V was clipped by 1 base and J by 1 base, with 10 bases between them. The CDR3 here is CASSYYGMENTEAFF. The CDR3 nucleotides read TGTGCCAGCAGTTACTACGGGATGGAGAACACTGAAGCTTTCTTT.

In regard to this clonotype: A much larger clone differs from this one at a single base, so this may be a read error. This chain links TRBV27 with TRBJ2-7; D perhaps matches TRBD1 (5 bases). The CDR3 extends over 14 amino acids. V lost 5 bases and J 7 bases, leaving 18 bases between the germline ends. Germline CDR1 reads MNHEY; CDR2 reads SMNVEV (reference sequence). The DNA for the CDR3 is TGTGCCAGCAGTCCCTGGACATTACTACGGGAGCAGTACTTC. This codes for CASSPWTLLREQYF.

Relative to its sample, this clonotype is medium-sized. The rearrangement links TRBV29-1 to TRBJ2-2, with D unclear. Germline V gene data show CDR1 as SQVTM and CDR2 as ANQGSEA. The V end lost 4 bases, the J end lost 0 bases, and 6 bases lay between the germline ends. The CDR3 length is 13 residues. DNA for the CDR3: TGCAGCGTTGCCAGGACGAACACCGGGGAGCTGTTTTTT. It translates to CSVARTNTGELFF.

This clonotype has just a few counts. The rearrangement links TRBV6-2 or TRBV6-3 to TRBJ1-6, with D uncertain. The CDR3 runs to 14 residues. Germline CDR1 and CDR2: MNHEY and SVGEGT. V was trimmed by 3 bases and J by 8 bases, leaving 11 bases between them. This CDR3 reads CASSYRMAYSPLHF. The CDR3 coding sequence is TGTGCCAGCAGTTATCGTATGGCTTATTCACCCCTCCACTTT.

The J gene is TRBJ2-1, the V gene TRBV6-6, with D possibly being TRBD2 (6 bases). The ends were cut back, 5 bases at V and 3 bases at J, with 8 bases in the middle. Germline CDR1 reads MNHNY; CDR2 reads SVGAGI (reference sequence). There are 13 residues in the CDR3. CDR3 sequence reads: CASSPGGYNEQFF. CDR3 nucleotide sequence: TGTGCCAGCAGTCCCGGGGGCTACAATGAGCAGTTCTTC.

J is TRBJ2-2 and V is TRBV27; 8 positions match TRBD1. Germline V gene data show CDR1 as MNHEY and CDR2 as SMNVEV (reference sequence). Germline trimming cut 6 bases from V and 1 base from J; bases unmatched to any gene: 4. The length of the CDR3 is 15 residues. CDR3 bases: TGTGCCAGCAGCCACAGGGGGATGAACACCGGGGAGCTGTTTTTT. Its protein product is CASSHRGMNTGELFF.

This clonotype was detected only a few times. The chain has TRBV14 and TRBJ1-2; TRBD1 matches 9 bases. The CDR3 is 17 amino acids. In germline, CDR1 is SGHDN, CDR2 FVKESK. After removal of 3 bases from V and 5 bases from J, the junction contained 13 bases not matched to a gene. For the CDR3, the DNA is TGTGCCAGCAGCCATTCAGGGACAGGGCTTCGGTTGTATGGCTACACCTTC. The encoded protein is CASSHSGTGLRLYGYTF.

V usage is TRBV12-3 or TRBV12-4 and J usage is TRBJ2-7; 8 bases are shared with TRBD1. The CDR3 covers 14 residues. V shed 6 bases, J shed 7 bases, and the junction held 11 bases outside the gene matches. The CDR3 DNA reads TGTGCCAGCAGCCAAGCGACAGGGGCGAGTGAGCAGTACTTC. Translated: CASSQATGASEQYF.

Concerning this clonotype itself: This likely comes from a read error, as the CDR3 has no conserved phenylalanine or tryptophan at its end. The DNA is omitted, as the CDR3 cannot be located on it reliably, and the CDR3 follows TCRdb's listing. This chain links TRBV6-5 with TRBJ2-7; the DNA was not used to check the table's D call, TRBD1. The CDR3 has 10 residues if both end residues are counted. CDR1 MNHEY and CDR2 SVGAGI come from the germline V gene. CDR3 sequence: CASSYSIGAG.

This clonotype rates as medium-sized. The chain uses TRBV29-1 and TRBJ2-2; D is perhaps TRBD1 (5 bases). The germline V gene encodes CDR1 SQVTM and CDR2 ANQGSEA. The CDR3 runs to 12 residues. V was clipped by 8 bases and J by 2 bases, with 9 bases between them. DNA of the CDR3: TGCAGCTACCAGGGTAACACCGGGGAGCTGTTTTTT. This codes for CSYQGNTGELFF.

The rearrangement links TRBV4-3 to TRBJ2-3; 8 bases line up with TRBD2. Trimming at V came to 1 base and at J to 4 bases, leaving 7 bases not matched to a gene. There are 16 residues in the CDR3. Per the germline V gene, CDR1 is LGHNA and CDR2 is YSLEER. The CDR3: CASSQVRLARSDTQYF. In DNA, the CDR3 is TGCGCCAGCAGCCAAGTAAGACTAGCGAGATCAGATACGCAGTATTTT.

Concerning this clonotype itself: The DNA is omitted, as the CDR3 cannot be located on it reliably, and the CDR3 follows TCRdb's listing. The chain carries TRBV7-5 and TRBJ2-1. TRBV7-5 has pseudogene status. A total of 16 residues make up the CDR3, ends included. The CDR3 loop is CISVSEGRISYNEQFF.

CDR3 bases: TGCGCCAGCAGCTTACGGGAGACCCAGTACTTC. Translated: CASSLRETQYF. This chain uses TRBV5-1 with TRBJ2-5; D gene ambiguous. CDR3 size: 11 residues. Germline V gene lookup returns CDR1 SGHRS and CDR2 YFSETQ. V was shortened by 2 bases and J by 5 bases, with 4 bases between the two germline ends. Full variable domain (remainder filled in from reference TRBV5-1 and TRBJ2-5): KAGVTQTPRYLIKTRGQQVTLSCSPISGHRSVSWYQQTPGQGLQFLFEYFSETQRNKGNFPGRFSGRQFSNSRSEMNVSTLELGDSALYLCASSLRETQYFGPGTRLLVL.